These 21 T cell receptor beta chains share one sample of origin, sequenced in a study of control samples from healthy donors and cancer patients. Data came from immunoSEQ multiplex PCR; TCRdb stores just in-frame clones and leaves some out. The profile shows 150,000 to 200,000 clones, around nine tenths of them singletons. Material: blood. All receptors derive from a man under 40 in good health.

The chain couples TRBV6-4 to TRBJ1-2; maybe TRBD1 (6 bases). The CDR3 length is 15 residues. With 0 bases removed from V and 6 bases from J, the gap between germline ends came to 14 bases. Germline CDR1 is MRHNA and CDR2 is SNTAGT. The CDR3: CASSDSGQGMDGYTF. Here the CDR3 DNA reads TGTGCCAGCAGTGACTCCGGCCAGGGGATGGATGGCTACACCTTC.

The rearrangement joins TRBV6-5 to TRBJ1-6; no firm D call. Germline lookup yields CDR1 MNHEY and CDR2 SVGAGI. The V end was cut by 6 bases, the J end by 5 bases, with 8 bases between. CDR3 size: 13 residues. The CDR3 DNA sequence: TGTGCCAGCAGGGAGACCAATAATTCACCCCTCCACTTT. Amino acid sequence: CASRETNNSPLHF.

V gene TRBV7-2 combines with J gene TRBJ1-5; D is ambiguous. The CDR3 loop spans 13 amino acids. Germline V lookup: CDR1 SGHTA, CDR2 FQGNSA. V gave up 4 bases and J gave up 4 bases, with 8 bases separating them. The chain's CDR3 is CASSSSYNQPQHF. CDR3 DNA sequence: TGTGCCAGCAGCTCCTCGTATAATCAGCCCCAGCATTTT.

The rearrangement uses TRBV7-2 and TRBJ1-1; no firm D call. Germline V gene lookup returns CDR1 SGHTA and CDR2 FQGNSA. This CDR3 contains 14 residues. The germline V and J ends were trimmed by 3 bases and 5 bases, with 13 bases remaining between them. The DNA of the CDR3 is TGTGCCAGCAGCTTCGTAGGGTTTGAGACTGAAGCTTTCTTT. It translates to CASSFVGFETEAFF.

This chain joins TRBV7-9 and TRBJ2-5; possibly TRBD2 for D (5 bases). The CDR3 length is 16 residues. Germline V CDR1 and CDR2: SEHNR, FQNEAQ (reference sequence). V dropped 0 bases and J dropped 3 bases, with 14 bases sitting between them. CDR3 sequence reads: CASSLAWSSGKETQYF. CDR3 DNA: TGTGCCAGCAGCTTAGCTTGGTCCAGCGGAAAAGAGACCCAGTACTTC.

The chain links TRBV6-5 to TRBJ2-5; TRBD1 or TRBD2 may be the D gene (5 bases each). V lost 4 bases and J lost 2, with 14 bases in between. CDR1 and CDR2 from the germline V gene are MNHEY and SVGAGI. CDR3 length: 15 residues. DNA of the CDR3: TGTGCCAGCAGTTCCTATGGGACGTCACAAGAGACCCAGTACTTC. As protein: CASSSYGTSQETQYF.

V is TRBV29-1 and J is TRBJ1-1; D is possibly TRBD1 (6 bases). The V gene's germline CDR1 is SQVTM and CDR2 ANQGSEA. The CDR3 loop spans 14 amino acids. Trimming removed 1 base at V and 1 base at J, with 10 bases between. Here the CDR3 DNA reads TGCAGCGTTGAAGGTTACAGGGCGAACACTGAAGCTTTCTTT. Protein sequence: CSVEGYRANTEAFF.

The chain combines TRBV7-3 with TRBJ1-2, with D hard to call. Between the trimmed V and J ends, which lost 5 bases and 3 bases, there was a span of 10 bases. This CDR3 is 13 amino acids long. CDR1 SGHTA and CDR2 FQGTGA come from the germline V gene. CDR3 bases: TGTGCCAGCAGCCCAAGGGCTGACTATGGCTACACCTTC. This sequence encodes CASSPRADYGYTF.

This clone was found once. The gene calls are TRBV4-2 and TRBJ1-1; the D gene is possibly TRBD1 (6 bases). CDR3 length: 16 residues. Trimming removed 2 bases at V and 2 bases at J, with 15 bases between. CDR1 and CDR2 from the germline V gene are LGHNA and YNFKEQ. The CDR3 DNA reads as TGTGCCAGCAGCCAAAGGACAGTACGATCCAACACTGAAGCTTTCTTT. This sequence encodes CASSQRTVRSNTEAFF.

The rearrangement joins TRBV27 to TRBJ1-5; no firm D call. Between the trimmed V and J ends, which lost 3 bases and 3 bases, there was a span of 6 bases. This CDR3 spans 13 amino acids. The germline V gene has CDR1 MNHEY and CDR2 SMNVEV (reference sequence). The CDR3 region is CASSFTLNQPQHF. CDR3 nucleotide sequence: TGTGCCAGCAGTTTTACCCTCAATCAGCCCCAGCATTTT.

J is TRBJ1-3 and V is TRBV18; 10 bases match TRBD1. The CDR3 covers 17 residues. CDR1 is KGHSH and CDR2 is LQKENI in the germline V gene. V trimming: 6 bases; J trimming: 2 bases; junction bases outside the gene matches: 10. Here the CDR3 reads CASSYSPGQGTGNTIYF. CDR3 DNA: TGTGCCAGCTCCTACTCTCCGGGACAGGGGACTGGAAACACCATATATTTT.

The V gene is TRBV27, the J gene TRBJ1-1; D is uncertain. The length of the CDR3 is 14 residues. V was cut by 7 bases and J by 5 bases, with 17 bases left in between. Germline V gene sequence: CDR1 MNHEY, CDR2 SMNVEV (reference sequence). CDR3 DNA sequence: TGTGCCAGCATTGACCCAGGTCGACGGACTGAAGCTTTCTTT. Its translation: CASIDPGRRTEAFF.

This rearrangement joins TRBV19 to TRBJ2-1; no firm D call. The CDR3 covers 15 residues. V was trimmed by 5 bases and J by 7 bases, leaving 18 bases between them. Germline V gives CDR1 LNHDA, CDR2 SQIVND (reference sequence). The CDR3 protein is CASSPRGLNTNEQFF. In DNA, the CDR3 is TGTGCCAGTAGTCCTCGAGGTCTTAACACGAATGAGCAGTTCTTC.

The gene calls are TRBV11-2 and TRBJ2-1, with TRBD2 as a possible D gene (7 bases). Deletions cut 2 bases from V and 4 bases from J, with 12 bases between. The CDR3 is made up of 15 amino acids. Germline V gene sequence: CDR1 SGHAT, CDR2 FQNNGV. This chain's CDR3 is CASSLRRGPYNEQFF. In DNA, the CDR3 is TGTGCCAGCAGCTTACGGCGGGGGCCATACAATGAGCAGTTCTTC.

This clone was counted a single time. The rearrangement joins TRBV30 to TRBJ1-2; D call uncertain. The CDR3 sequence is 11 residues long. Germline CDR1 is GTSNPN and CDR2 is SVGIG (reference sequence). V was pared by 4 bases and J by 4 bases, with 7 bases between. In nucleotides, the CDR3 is TGTGCCTGGACGCCGATCTATGGCTACACCTTC. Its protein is CAWTPIYGYTF.

CDR3 sequence (DNA): TGCGCCAGCAGCTTGGGGGGGTATGAAAAACTGTTTTTT. Its protein is CASSLGGYEKLFF. The chain combines TRBV5-1 with TRBJ1-4, with D possibly being TRBD1 (5 bases). V was trimmed by 0 bases and J by 6 bases, leaving 6 bases between them. Germline-derived CDR1 and CDR2 are SGHRS and YFSETQ. The CDR3 is 13 residues long.

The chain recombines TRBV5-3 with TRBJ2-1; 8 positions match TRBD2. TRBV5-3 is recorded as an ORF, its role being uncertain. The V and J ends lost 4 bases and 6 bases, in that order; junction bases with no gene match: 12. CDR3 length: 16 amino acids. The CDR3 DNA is TGTGCCAGAAGCCATAGCGGGACTGAGGGATGCAATGAGCAGTTCTTC. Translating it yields CARSHSGTEGCNEQFF.

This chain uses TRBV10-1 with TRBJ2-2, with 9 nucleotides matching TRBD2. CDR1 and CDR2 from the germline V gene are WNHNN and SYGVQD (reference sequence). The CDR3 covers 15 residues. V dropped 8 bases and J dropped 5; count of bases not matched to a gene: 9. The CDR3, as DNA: TGCGCCAGCCAACCGGCGGGGGGGCCAACCGGGGAGCTGTTTTTT. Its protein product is CASQPAGGPTGELFF.

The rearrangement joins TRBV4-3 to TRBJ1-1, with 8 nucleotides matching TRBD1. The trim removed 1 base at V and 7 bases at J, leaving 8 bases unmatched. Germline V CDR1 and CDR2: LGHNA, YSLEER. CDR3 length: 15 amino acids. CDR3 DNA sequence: TGCGCCAGCAGCCAAGGGACAGGGAAATATATTGAAGCTTTCTTT. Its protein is CASSQGTGKYIEAFF.

The CDR3 DNA sequence: TGCAGCGTATGGGACAGGGAAAGGGTCACAGCTTTCTTT. Amino acid sequence: CSVWDRERVTAFF. V gene TRBV29-1 combines with J gene TRBJ1-1; 9 bases align to TRBD1. Germline CDR1 and CDR2: SQVTM and ANQGSEA. The V segment lost 6 bases and the J segment 10 bases; nucleotides outside the gene matches: 12. This CDR3 region has 13 residues.

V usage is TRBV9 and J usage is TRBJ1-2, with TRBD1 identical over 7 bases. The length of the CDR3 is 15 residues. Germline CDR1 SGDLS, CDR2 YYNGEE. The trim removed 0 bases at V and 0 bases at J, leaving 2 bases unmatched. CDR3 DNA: TGTGCCAGCAGCGTAGCCACAGGGGCTAACTATGGCTACACCTTC. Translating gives CASSVATGANYGYTF.